A selection of T cell receptor beta chains follows, all from one sample in a study of patients and donors after allogeneic stem cell transplantation. TCRdb reprocessed the RT-PCR reads with MiXCR, giving one entry per CDR3 protein. The sample has tens of thousands of distinct CDR3 sequences; roughly 43% are singletons. The sample consisted of blood, either unsorted or a sorted T cell fraction (not recorded which). Source of these receptors: a human donor who was either an allogeneic HSCT recipient or a stem cell or donor lymphocyte infusion donor (not recorded which). It is not recorded whose cells these are; they may come from a transplant donor. Each CDR3 is given with its conserved first and last residue. Fields, in order: J gene, V gene, D gene, clone size, CDR3 protein, CDR3 DNA. A D gene is named only where the DNA matches it firmly. Not all rows give a size; the values are once, few, many and, for expanded clones, a class.

J gene: TRBJ1-2; V gene: TRBV5-1; D gene: NA; clone size: NA; CDR3 protein: CASQLTGNYGYTF; CDR3 DNA: TGCGCCAGCCAGCTCACAGGGAACTATGGCTACACCTTC
J gene: TRBJ2-5; V gene: TRBV10-3; D gene: TRBD1; clone size: once; CDR3 protein: CAIRTGAKETQYF; CDR3 DNA: TGTGCCATCAGGACAGGGGCCAAAGAGACCCAGTACTTC
J gene: TRBJ2-1; V gene: TRBV5-1; D gene: TRBD1; clone size: NA; CDR3 protein: CASNLYGTGPNEQFF; CDR3 DNA: TGCGCCAGCAATCTCTACGGGACAGGGCCCAATGAGCAGTTCTTC
J gene: TRBJ1-5; V gene: TRBV25-1; D gene: NA; clone size: NA; CDR3 protein: CASSEGATPQHF; CDR3 DNA: TGTGCCAGCAGTGAAGGAGCAACCCCCCAGCATTTT
J gene: TRBJ1-5; V gene: TRBV6-2/TRBV6-3; D gene: NA; clone size: NA; CDR3 protein: CASSYGGKEQPQHF; CDR3 DNA: TGTGCCAGCAGTTACGGAGGGAAAGAGCAGCCCCAGCATTTT
J gene: TRBJ1-2; V gene: TRBV20-1; D gene: NA; clone size: NA; CDR3 protein: CSARDLMTTYGYTF; CDR3 DNA: TGCAGTGCTAGAGATCTAATGACAACGTATGGCTACACCTTC
J gene: TRBJ1-5; V gene: TRBV20-1; D gene: NA; clone size: few; CDR3 protein: CSAREEITSNQPQHF; CDR3 DNA: TGCAGTGCTCGGGAGGAGATAACTAGCAATCAGCCCCAGCATTTT
J gene: TRBJ1-1; V gene: TRBV7-8; D gene: NA; clone size: NA; CDR3 protein: CASSLLRQNTEAFF; CDR3 DNA: TGTGCCAGCAGCTTACTCAGGCAGAACACTGAAGCTTTCTTT
J gene: TRBJ1-5; V gene: TRBV12-3/TRBV12-4; D gene: NA; clone size: few; CDR3 protein: CASSLGGDNQPQHF; CDR3 DNA: TGTGCCAGCAGTTTAGGAGGGGACAATCAGCCCCAGCATTTT
J gene: TRBJ1-1; V gene: TRBV20-1; D gene: NA; clone size: NA; CDR3 protein: CSATKESMNTEAFF; CDR3 DNA: TGCAGTGCTACAAAGGAAAGCATGAACACTGAAGCTTTCTTT
J gene: TRBJ1-6; V gene: TRBV27; D gene: NA; clone size: few; CDR3 protein: CASSSYRVRSPLHF; CDR3 DNA: TGTGCCAGCAGTTCCTACAGGGTTAGGTCACCCCTCCACTTT
J gene: TRBJ1-1; V gene: TRBV12-3/TRBV12-4; D gene: NA; clone size: NA; CDR3 protein: CASRTWTAEAFF; CDR3 DNA: TGTGCCAGCAGGACCTGGACAGCTGAAGCTTTCTTT
J gene: TRBJ2-3; V gene: TRBV5-1; D gene: NA; clone size: NA; CDR3 protein: CASSLTGDTQYF; CDR3 DNA: TGCGCCAGCAGCTTGACGGGGGATACGCAGTATTTT
J gene: TRBJ1-5; V gene: TRBV6-6; D gene: NA; clone size: NA; CDR3 protein: CASSIEQSRQPQHF; CDR3 DNA: TGTGCCAGCAGCATCGAACAGAGTCGTCAGCCCCAGCATTTT
J gene: TRBJ2-1; V gene: TRBV20-1; D gene: TRBD2; clone size: NA; CDR3 protein: CSARDQREGPYNEQFF; CDR3 DNA: TGCAGTGCTAGAGATCAGCGGGAGGGTCCCTACAATGAGCAGTTCTTC
J gene: TRBJ1-1; V gene: TRBV6-6; D gene: NA; clone size: few; CDR3 protein: CASSYSTWNTEAFF; CDR3 DNA: TGTGCCAGCAGTTACTCGACGTGGAACACTGAAGCTTTCTTT
J gene: TRBJ1-4; V gene: TRBV20-1; D gene: NA; clone size: NA; CDR3 protein: CSPRDATNEKLFF; CDR3 DNA: TGCAGTCCCAGGGATGCAACTAATGAAAAACTGTTTTTT
J gene: TRBJ2-7; V gene: TRBV5-5; D gene: NA; clone size: NA; CDR3 protein: CASRTDSYEQYF; CDR3 DNA: TGTGCCAGCAGAACGGACAGTTACGAGCAGTACTTC
J gene: TRBJ1-6; V gene: TRBV6-6; D gene: TRBD1; clone size: few; CDR3 protein: CASSSSTGGVSPLHF; CDR3 DNA: TGTGCCAGCAGTTCTTCCACAGGGGGCGTTTCACCCCTCCACTTT
J gene: TRBJ1-4; V gene: TRBV4-3; D gene: NA; clone size: few; CDR3 protein: CASSQTWQGVEKLFF; CDR3 DNA: TGCGCCAGCAGCCAGACCTGGCAGGGAGTTGAAAAACTGTTTTTT
J gene: TRBJ2-7; V gene: TRBV20-1; D gene: NA; clone size: NA; CDR3 protein: CSVEETYEQYF; CDR3 DNA: TGCAGTGTGGAGGAGACCTACGAGCAGTACTTC
J gene: TRBJ1-3; V gene: TRBV20-1; D gene: NA; clone size: many; CDR3 protein: CSARAGTSGNTIYF; CDR3 DNA: TGCAGTGCTAGAGCTGGCACCTCTGGAAACACCATATATTTT